The 23 T cell receptor beta chains given below trace back to one sample, sequenced in a study of T-cell reconstitution after alpha-beta-depleted transplantation in children. The library targeted TCRbeta and was prepared with unique molecular identifiers. Each CDR3 protein is one row after TCRdb ran MiXCR on the PCR reads. The sample contains approximately 630,000 distinct CDR3 sequences, about an eighth of which appear only once. Sequenced material: PBMCs, taken before TCRalphabeta/CD19-depleted stem cell transplant. Receptors were obtained from a girl aged 2-15 years with congenital amegakaryocytic thrombocytopenia, due to receive a stem cell transplant.

The rearrangement links TRBV11-1 to TRBJ2-7, with 11 bases that match TRBD1. The CDR3 extends over 18 amino acids. The germline V gene encodes CDR1 SGHAT and CDR2 FQDESV (reference sequence). V shed 5 bases, J shed 5 bases, and the junction held 17 bases outside the gene matches. In DNA, the CDR3 is TGTGCCAGCAGCCAAAGTGGGACAGGGGGGTCGAACTCGGACGAGCAGTACTTC. Translating gives CASSQSGTGGSNSDEQYF.

For this clonotype: A read error may be the cause here, since a much bigger clone is one base away. The V gene is TRBV7-2, the J gene TRBJ2-1; TRBD1 is a possible D gene (6 bases). Germline V gene sequence: CDR1 SGHTA, CDR2 FQGNSA. Trimming took off 1 base at V and 8 bases at J, with 9 bases between the two ends. The CDR3 sequence is 13 residues long. CDR3 sequence: CASSLDRVYEQFF. Here the CDR3 DNA reads TGTGCCAGCAGCTTAGACAGGGTCTATGAGCAGTTCTTC.

This clonotype was recorded at least ten times. This rearrangement joins TRBV20-1 to TRBJ2-1, with 12 bases lining up with TRBD2. V was clipped by 3 bases and J by 10 bases; unmatched bases: 7. CDR3 size: 14 residues. CDR1 and CDR2 (germline): DFQATT, SNEGSKA (reference sequence). This CDR3 reads CSARSSGRGEEQFF. CDR3 bases: TGCAGTGCTAGGTCTAGCGGGAGGGGAGAGGAGCAGTTCTTC.

This clonotype was recorded a few times. The chain is built from TRBV29-1 and TRBJ1-1; 7 nucleotides match TRBD1. J was trimmed by 7 bases and V by 6 bases; bases with no gene match: 5. Germline assignment: CDR1 SQVTM and CDR2 ANQGSEA. The CDR3 totals 11 residues. CDR3 loop: CSVVRDSEAFF. The CDR3 nucleotides read TGCAGCGTGGTTCGGGACAGTGAAGCTTTCTTT.

The sample holds many counts of this clonotype. The V call is TRBV20-1, the J call TRBJ2-5; D remains unclear. The CDR3 consists of 12 residues. The germline CDR1 and CDR2 sequences are DFQATT and SNEGSKA (reference sequence). V was trimmed by 6 bases and J by 5 bases, leaving 13 bases between them. DNA of the CDR3: TGCAGTGCCACCCCAGTTAAGGAGACCCAGTACTTC. Translation gives CSATPVKETQYF.

The rearrangement joins TRBV5-1 to TRBJ2-4, with 11 bases that match TRBD2. This CDR3 comprises 18 residues. J gave up 0 bases and V 4 bases, and 9 bases lay outside the gene matches. Germline V gene data show CDR1 as SGHRS and CDR2 as YFSETQ. The CDR3 DNA follows: TGCGCCAGCAGCCTGCGCCTAGCGGGGGGAATAGCCAAAAACATTCAGTACTTC. This gives the protein CASSLRLAGGIAKNIQYF.

In this sample, this clonotype turned up many times. This chain connects TRBV29-1 to TRBJ2-3; perhaps D is TRBD1 or TRBD2 (5 bases each). V shed 5 bases and J shed 5 bases, with 11 bases lying between them. Germline V gene lookup returns CDR1 SQVTM and CDR2 ANQGSEA. The CDR3 is 12 residues long. CDR3 bases: TGCAGCGTTCCCCGGGACGAAGATACGCAGTATTTT. Translation gives CSVPRDEDTQYF.

This clonotype was recorded many times. The chain couples TRBV15 to TRBJ2-7; D is unclear. The CDR3 is made up of 14 amino acids. Trimming shortened V by 4 bases and J by 4 bases, and 14 bases separated the two germline ends. Germline CDR1 and CDR2: LNHNV and YYDKDF (reference sequence). The CDR3 nucleotides read TGTGCCACCAGCAAAGAGGAGCAGACTTACGAGCAGTACTTC. It translates to CATSKEEQTYEQYF.

The rearrangement uses TRBV14 and TRBJ1-5, with a weak D call TRBD1 (6 bases). CDR3 length: 18 amino acids. The ends were cut back, 0 bases at V and 10 bases at J, with 25 bases in the middle. In germline, CDR1 is SGHDN, CDR2 FVKESK. The CDR3, as DNA: TGTGCCAGCAGCCAAGATCAGGGGACCCGGTGTTCCAATCTTCCCCAGCATTTT. It encodes CASSQDQGTRCSNLPQHF. The full variable domain, rest sourced from reference TRBV14 and TRBJ1-5, is EAGVTQFPSHSVIEKGQTVTLRCDPISGHDNLYWYRRVMGKEIKFLLHFVKESKQDESGMPNNRFLAERTGGTYSTLKVQPAELEDSGVYFCASSQDQGTRCSNLPQHFGDGTRLSIL.

This clonotype turned up a few times. The rearrangement uses TRBV29-1 and TRBJ2-3; 12 nucleotides agree with TRBD2. The CDR3 runs 17 residues. Per the germline V gene, CDR1 is SQVTM and CDR2 is ANQGSEA. The V segment lost 3 bases and the J segment 4 bases; nucleotides outside the gene matches: 11. The chain's CDR3 is CSVDGTKLAGGADTQYF. DNA of the CDR3: TGCAGCGTTGACGGGACCAAACTAGCGGGAGGAGCAGATACGCAGTATTTT.

This clonotype was recorded a few times. Written as DNA, the CDR3 is TGCAGTGCTAGAGATTGGACAGGCGCGAGAGAGACCCAGTACTTC. Its translation: CSARDWTGARETQYF. This sequence joins TRBV20-1 and TRBJ2-5; 7 nucleotides agree with TRBD1. From germline, CDR1 is DFQATT and CDR2 SNEGSKA (reference sequence). CDR3 length: 15 residues. V shed 0 bases and J 4 bases; nucleotides not matched to a gene: 8.

The chain uses TRBV5-1 and TRBJ1-2; 10 positions match TRBD1. Germline V gives CDR1 SGHRS, CDR2 YFSETQ. J gave up 7 bases and V 4 bases, and 16 bases lay outside the gene matches. CDR3 size: 17 residues. DNA for the CDR3: TGCGCCAGCAGCACGGGATTCCAGACAGGGGGCGCATCTGGCTACACCTTC. It yields the protein CASSTGFQTGGASGYTF.

The V gene is TRBV12-3 or TRBV12-4, the J gene TRBJ2-2; D gene ambiguous. CDR3 size: 13 residues. V was clipped by 8 bases and J by 1 base, with 8 bases between them. CDR3 bases: TGTGCCAGCCGAGAGATGAACACCGGGGAGCTGTTTTTT. Protein sequence: CASREMNTGELFF.

This clonotype has ten or more counts. The rearrangement uses TRBV20-1 and TRBJ2-1; D ambiguous. The V end lost 8 bases, the J end lost 0 bases, and 11 bases lay between the germline ends. The CDR3 covers 13 residues. Germline assignment: CDR1 DFQATT and CDR2 SNEGSKA (reference sequence). The CDR3 bases are TGCAGTTATCTACGGAGCTCCTACAATGAGCAGTTCTTC. Its translation: CSYLRSSYNEQFF.

This clonotype was seen repeatedly, ten times or more. V is TRBV10-3 and J is TRBJ1-6; D might be TRBD1 (6 bases). This CDR3 region has 15 residues. The V end lost 10 bases, the J end lost 0 bases, and 13 bases lay between the germline ends. Germline V gene lookup returns CDR1 ENHRY and CDR2 SYGVKD. CDR3 region: CATSGESSYNSPLHF. CDR3 nucleotide sequence: TGTGCCACCTCAGGGGAAAGCTCCTATAATTCACCCCTCCACTTT.

About this clonotype itself: One end of the junction does not line up with germline, which may come from a read error. The gene calls are TRBV27 and TRBJ2-7; TRBD2 matches 15 bases. This CDR3 is 15 amino acids long. From germline, CDR1 is MNHEY and CDR2 SMNVEV (reference sequence). The CDR3 coding sequence is TGTGCCAGCAGTTTATCGTCTGGGGACGGGACTAGCGGGGGGTTC. It yields the protein CASSLSSGDGTSGGF.

The rearrangement joins TRBV6-4 to TRBJ2-1, with 7 nucleotides matching TRBD2. J lost 8 bases, V lost 4 bases, and 11 bases had no gene match. The CDR3 runs 15 residues. The germline V gene has CDR1 MRHNA and CDR2 SNTAGT. The CDR3 bases are TGTGCCAGCAGTGCCGAGTTCCGACTAGCCGATGAGCAGTTCTTC. This encodes CASSAEFRLADEQFF.

This clonotype was observed a few times. V gene TRBV27 combines with J gene TRBJ1-2, with D possibly TRBD1 on 5 matching bases. The germline gives CDR1 MNHEY, CDR2 SMNVEV (reference sequence). This CDR3 is 14 amino acids long. V was pared by 2 bases and J by 3 bases, with 10 bases between. Written as DNA, the CDR3 is TGTGCCAGCAGTTTAAGCAGGGATGACTATGGCTACACCTTC. Its translation is CASSLSRDDYGYTF.

This clonotype was picked up many times. This chain uses TRBV20-1 with TRBJ2-1; 11 nucleotides match TRBD2. The J segment lost 7 bases and the V segment lost 5 bases, leaving 7 bases of the junction unmatched. This CDR3 is built from 14 residues. The germline V gene has CDR1 DFQATT and CDR2 SNEGSKA (reference sequence). CDR3 amino acids: CSAELAGVRNEQFF. CDR3 bases: TGCAGTGCTGAACTAGCGGGAGTTAGGAATGAGCAGTTCTTC.

In its sample, this clonotype was seen many times. This chain uses TRBV29-1 with TRBJ2-2; D unclear. This CDR3 is built from 12 residues. Between the trimmed V and J ends, which lost 8 bases and 6 bases, there was a span of 13 bases. The germline CDR1 and CDR2 sequences are SQVTM and ANQGSEA. The CDR3, as DNA: TGCAGCTCCCGGTTGGGGTCCGGGGAGCTGTTTTTT. Translation gives CSSRLGSGELFF.

The chain is built from TRBV6-1 and TRBJ1-2; 7 bases align to TRBD1. V was clipped by 3 bases and J by 4 bases; unmatched bases: 2. This CDR3 is built from 13 residues. Germline CDR1 MNHNS, CDR2 SASEGT. CDR3 sequence (DNA): TGTGCCAGCAGTGATTACAGGGGCTATGGCTACACCTTC. Translated, it gives CASSDYRGYGYTF.

In its sample, this clonotype was seen many times. This CDR3 is CASSLGTEAYEQYF. The CDR3 nucleotides are TGTGCCAGCAGCTTGGGGACTGAAGCCTACGAGCAGTACTTC. The genes are TRBV9 and TRBJ2-7, with a possible D match to TRBD2 (6 bases). Germline CDR1 reads SGDLS; CDR2 reads YYNGEE. CDR3 length: 14 residues. V was clipped by 4 bases and J by 2 bases, with 13 bases between them.

This clonotype was observed a few times. The chain has TRBV3-1 and TRBJ2-3; tentative D call: TRBD1 (5 bases). The ends were cut back, 7 bases at V and 5 bases at J, with 7 bases in the middle. CDR1 and CDR2 (germline): LGHDT, YNNKEL (reference sequence). The CDR3 spans 11 residues. CDR3 coding DNA: TGTGCCAGCATTCAGGGAGATACGCAGTATTTT. Encoded protein: CASIQGDTQYF.